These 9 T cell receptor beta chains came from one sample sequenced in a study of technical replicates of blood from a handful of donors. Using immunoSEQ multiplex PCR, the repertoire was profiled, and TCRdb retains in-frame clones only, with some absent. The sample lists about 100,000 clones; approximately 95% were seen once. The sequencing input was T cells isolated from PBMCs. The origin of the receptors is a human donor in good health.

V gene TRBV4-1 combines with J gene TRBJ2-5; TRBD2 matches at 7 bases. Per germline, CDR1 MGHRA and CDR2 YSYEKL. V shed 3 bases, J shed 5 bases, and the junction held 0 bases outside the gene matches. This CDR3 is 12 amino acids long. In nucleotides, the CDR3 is TGCGCCAGCAGCCAGACTAGCGAGACCCAGTACTTC. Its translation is CASSQTSETQYF.

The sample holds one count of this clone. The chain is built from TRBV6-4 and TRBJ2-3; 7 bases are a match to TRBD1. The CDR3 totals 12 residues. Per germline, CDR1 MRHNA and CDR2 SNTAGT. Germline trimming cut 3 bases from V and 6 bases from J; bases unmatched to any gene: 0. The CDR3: CASSEQGDTQYF. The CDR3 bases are TGTGCCAGCAGTGAACAGGGGGATACGCAGTATTTT.

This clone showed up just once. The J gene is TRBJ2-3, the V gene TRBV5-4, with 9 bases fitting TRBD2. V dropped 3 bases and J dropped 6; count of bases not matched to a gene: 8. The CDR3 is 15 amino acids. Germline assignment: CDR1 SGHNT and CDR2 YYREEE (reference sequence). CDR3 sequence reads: CASSSRTSVRDTQYF. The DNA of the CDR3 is TGTGCCAGCAGCTCTAGGACTAGCGTGAGGGATACGCAGTATTTT.

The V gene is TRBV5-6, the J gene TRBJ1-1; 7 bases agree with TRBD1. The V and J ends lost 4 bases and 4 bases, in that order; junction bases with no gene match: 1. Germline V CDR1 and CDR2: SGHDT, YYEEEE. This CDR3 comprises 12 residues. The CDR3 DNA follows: TGTGCCAGCAGCGAGGGGGCCACTGAAGCTTTCTTT. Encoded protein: CASSEGATEAFF.

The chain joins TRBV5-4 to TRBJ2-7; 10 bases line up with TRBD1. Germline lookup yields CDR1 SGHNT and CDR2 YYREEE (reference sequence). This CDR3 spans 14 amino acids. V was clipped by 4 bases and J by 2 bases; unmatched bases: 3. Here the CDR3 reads CASSQGQGTYEQYF. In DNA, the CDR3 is TGTGCCAGCAGCCAGGGACAGGGGACCTACGAGCAGTACTTC.

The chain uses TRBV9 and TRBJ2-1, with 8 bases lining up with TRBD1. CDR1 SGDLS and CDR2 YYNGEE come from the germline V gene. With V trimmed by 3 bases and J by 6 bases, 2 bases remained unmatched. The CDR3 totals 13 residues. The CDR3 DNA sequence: TGTGCCAGCAGCGAGGACAGGGTCAATGAGCAGTTCTTC. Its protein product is CASSEDRVNEQFF. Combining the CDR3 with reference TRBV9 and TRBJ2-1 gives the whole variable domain DSGVTQTPKHLITATGQRVTLRCSPRSGDLSVYWYQQSLDQGLQFLIQYYNGEERAKGNILERFSAQQFPDLHSELNLSSLELGDSALYFCASSEDRVNEQFFGPGTRLTVL.

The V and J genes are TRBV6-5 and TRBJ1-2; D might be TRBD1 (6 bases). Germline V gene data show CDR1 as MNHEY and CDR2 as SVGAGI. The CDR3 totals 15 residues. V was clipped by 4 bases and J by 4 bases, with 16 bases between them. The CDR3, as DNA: TGTGCCAGCAGTTCACCACAGGGAAGAAGCTATGGCTACACCTTC. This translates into CASSSPQGRSYGYTF.

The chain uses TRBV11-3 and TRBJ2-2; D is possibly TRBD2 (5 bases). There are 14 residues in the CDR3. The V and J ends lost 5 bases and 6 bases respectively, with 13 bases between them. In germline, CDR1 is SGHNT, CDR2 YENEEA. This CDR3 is CASSATRAAGELFF. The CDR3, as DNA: TGTGCCAGCAGCGCCACTAGAGCGGCCGGGGAGCTGTTTTTT.

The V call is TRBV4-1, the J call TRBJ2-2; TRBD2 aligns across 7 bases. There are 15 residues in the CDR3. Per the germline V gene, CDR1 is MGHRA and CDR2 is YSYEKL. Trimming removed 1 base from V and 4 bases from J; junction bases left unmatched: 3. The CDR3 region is CASSQAIAGTGELFF. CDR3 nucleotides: TGCGCCAGCAGCCAAGCTATAGCGGGCACCGGGGAGCTGTTTTTT.